The rows below give T cell receptor beta chains drawn from one sample of a study of T cells after posttransplantation cyclophosphamide. Some clones are missing from TCRdb's copy, which holds only in-frame ones; the method was immunoSEQ multiplex PCR. The sample presents 25,000 to 35,000 clones, none singletons. Sequencing was done on a sample of PBMCs. These TCRs come from a woman in her sixties or seventies in good health, CMV-negative, and a related stem cell transplant donor. CDR3s include the opening cysteine and the closing phenylalanine or tryptophan. A D gene is named only where the DNA matches it firmly. Clone size appears in some rows only: once, few, many, or a class for an expanded clone.

clone size: .; V gene: TRBV7-9; J gene: TRBJ2-7; D gene: TRBD1; CDR3 protein: CASSWGARDRGPYEQYF; CDR3 DNA: TGTGCCAGCAGCTGGGGGGCCCGGGACAGGGGACCCTACGAGCAGTACTTC
clone size: few; V gene: TRBV27; J gene: TRBJ2-2; D gene: TRBD1; CDR3 protein: CASSSRRDRGKGELFF; CDR3 DNA: TGTGCCAGCAGCTCCCGCCGGGACAGGGGTAAAGGGGAGCTGTTTTTT
clone size: many; V gene: TRBV6-4; J gene: TRBJ1-1; D gene: TRBD1; CDR3 protein: CASRVGGTGEAFF; CDR3 DNA: TGTGCCAGCAGAGTGGGCGGGACAGGGGAAGCTTTCTTT
clone size: few; V gene: TRBV7-9; J gene: TRBJ2-5; D gene: TRBD1; CDR3 protein: CASSQPGQMIQETQYF; CDR3 DNA: TGTGCCAGCAGTCAGCCGGGACAGATGATCCAAGAGACCCAGTACTTC
clone size: .; V gene: TRBV5-1; J gene: TRBJ2-3; D gene: .; CDR3 protein: CASAVSRQASTDTQYF; CDR3 DNA: TGCGCCAGCGCGGTTTCCAGACAGGCCAGCACAGATACGCAGTATTTT
clone size: many; V gene: TRBV12-3/TRBV12-4; J gene: TRBJ1-1; D gene: .; CDR3 protein: CASRLGDMNTEAFF; CDR3 DNA: TGTGCCAGCAGACTCGGTGATATGAACACTGAAGCTTTCTTT
clone size: many; V gene: TRBV27; J gene: TRBJ2-7; D gene: .; CDR3 protein: CASSLTGTFSYEQYF; CDR3 DNA: TGTGCCAGCAGTCTGACCGGGACTTTTTCCTACGAGCAGTACTTC
clone size: many; V gene: TRBV28; J gene: TRBJ2-1; D gene: TRBD2; CDR3 protein: CASSSNLAGGNEQFF; CDR3 DNA: TGTGCCAGCAGTTCCAATTTAGCGGGAGGAAATGAGCAGTTCTTC
clone size: many; V gene: TRBV4-2; J gene: TRBJ2-1; D gene: TRBD2; CDR3 protein: CASSQPRASGLSYNEQFF; CDR3 DNA: TGTGCCAGCAGCCAACCAAGGGCTAGCGGGCTCTCCTACAATGAGCAGTTCTTC
clone size: .; V gene: TRBV6-5; J gene: TRBJ2-1; D gene: .; CDR3 protein: CASSTGRQGPNEQFF; CDR3 DNA: TGTGCCAGTAGTACGGGCCGCCAGGGGCCCAATGAGCAGTTCTTC
clone size: many; V gene: TRBV4-1; J gene: TRBJ2-3; D gene: .; CDR3 protein: CASSQERDTQYF; CDR3 DNA: TGCGCCAGCAGCCAAGAGAGGGATACGCAGTATTTT
clone size: few; V gene: TRBV5-8; J gene: TRBJ2-5; D gene: .; CDR3 protein: CASSLFATGDQETQYF; CDR3 DNA: TGTGCCAGCAGCTTGTTCGCAACCGGGGACCAAGAGACCCAGTACTTC
clone size: few; V gene: TRBV25-1; J gene: TRBJ2-3; D gene: .; CDR3 protein: CASSGWVGGGSTDTQYF; CDR3 DNA: TGTGCCAGCAGTGGGTGGGTAGGTGGAGGGTCCACAGATACGCAGTATTTT
clone size: many; V gene: TRBV4-2; J gene: TRBJ2-1; D gene: TRBD2; CDR3 protein: CASSQRSSGRAYNEQFF; CDR3 DNA: TGTGCCAGCAGCCAACGAAGTAGCGGGAGGGCCTACAATGAGCAGTTCTTC
clone size: few; V gene: TRBV7-3; J gene: TRBJ2-5; D gene: TRBD2; CDR3 protein: CASSLGLAGTERSTQYF; CDR3 DNA: TGTGCCAGCAGCTTAGGGCTAGCGGGAACGGAGAGGTCGACCCAGTACTTC
clone size: many; V gene: TRBV5-1; J gene: TRBJ2-3; D gene: TRBD2; CDR3 protein: CASSLQLAGADTQYF; CDR3 DNA: TGCGCCAGCAGCTTGCAACTAGCGGGGGCAGATACGCAGTATTTT
clone size: many; V gene: TRBV2; J gene: TRBJ1-3; D gene: .; CDR3 protein: CASSDSGNTIYF; CDR3 DNA: TGTGCCAGCAGTGACAGTGGAAACACCATATATTTT
clone size: many; V gene: TRBV5-1; J gene: TRBJ2-2; D gene: .; CDR3 protein: CASSSGVGRTNTGELFF; CDR3 DNA: TGCGCCAGCAGCTCGGGGGTCGGCAGAACGAACACCGGGGAGCTGTTTTTT
clone size: many; V gene: TRBV5-4; J gene: TRBJ2-5; D gene: .; CDR3 protein: CASSLGQQETQYF; CDR3 DNA: TGTGCCAGCAGCTTGGGACAGCAAGAGACCCAGTACTTC
clone size: many; V gene: TRBV6-6; J gene: TRBJ2-7; D gene: TRBD1; CDR3 protein: CASSPPGQGASGEQYF; CDR3 DNA: TGTGCCAGCAGCCCCCCGGGACAGGGGGCATCAGGCGAGCAGTACTTC
clone size: many; V gene: TRBV28; J gene: TRBJ2-7; D gene: .; CDR3 protein: CASSPLRGTAYEQYF; CDR3 DNA: TGTGCCAGCAGTCCCCTCAGGGGTACTGCCTACGAGCAGTACTTC
clone size: many; V gene: TRBV2; J gene: TRBJ2-1; D gene: TRBD1; CDR3 protein: CASFSPGTGEFNEQFF; CDR3 DNA: TGTGCCAGCTTTAGCCCCGGGACAGGGGAATTCAATGAGCAGTTCTTC
clone size: .; V gene: TRBV9; J gene: TRBJ2-2; D gene: TRBD1; CDR3 protein: CASSVGGSDRPGELFF; CDR3 DNA: TGTGCCAGCAGCGTAGGTGGGTCGGACAGGCCCGGGGAGCTGTTTTTT
clone size: .; V gene: TRBV30; J gene: TRBJ1-2; D gene: .; CDR3 protein: CAWSYTQGAYGYTF; CDR3 DNA: TGTGCCTGGAGTTACACGCAGGGAGCCTATGGCTACACCTTC
clone size: .; V gene: TRBV7-6; J gene: TRBJ2-3; D gene: .; CDR3 protein: CASSRWGGPDTQYF; CDR3 DNA: TGTGCCAGCAGCCGTTGGGGGGGCCCAGATACGCAGTATTTT
clone size: few; V gene: TRBV7-6; J gene: TRBJ2-5; D gene: .; CDR3 protein: CASSKSGLDGGTQYF; CDR3 DNA: TGTGCCAGCAGCAAAAGCGGGTTGGACGGAGGGACCCAGTACTTC
clone size: .; V gene: TRBV7-8; J gene: TRBJ2-2; D gene: TRBD1; CDR3 protein: CASSHRTGGLGELFF; CDR3 DNA: TGTGCCAGCAGTCATCGGACAGGGGGCTTGGGGGAGCTGTTTTTT
clone size: many; V gene: TRBV30; J gene: TRBJ1-1; D gene: .; CDR3 protein: CAWSVPLRSEAFF; CDR3 DNA: TGTGCCTGGAGTGTACCCCTCCGGTCTGAAGCTTTCTTT
clone size: many; V gene: TRBV5-4; J gene: TRBJ2-7; D gene: .; CDR3 protein: CASSLGTSIMREQYF; CDR3 DNA: TGTGCCAGCAGCTTGGGTACAAGTATCATGCGGGAGCAGTACTTC
clone size: .; V gene: TRBV7-9; J gene: TRBJ2-5; D gene: TRBD2; CDR3 protein: CASSHGTSGGAETQYF; CDR3 DNA: TGTGCCAGCAGCCATGGGACTAGCGGGGGGGCAGAGACCCAGTACTTC
clone size: many; V gene: TRBV27; J gene: TRBJ2-3; D gene: .; CDR3 protein: CASTRGDTQYF; CDR3 DNA: TGTGCCAGCACCCGGGGAGATACGCAGTATTTT
clone size: many; V gene: TRBV12-3/TRBV12-4; J gene: TRBJ1-2; D gene: .; CDR3 protein: CASSPLGPWYGYTF; CDR3 DNA: TGTGCCAGCAGCCCCCTTGGCCCCTGGTATGGCTACACCTTC
clone size: many; V gene: TRBV27; J gene: TRBJ1-5; D gene: .; CDR3 protein: CASSLAGNNQPQHF; CDR3 DNA: TGTGCCAGCAGCCTGGCAGGGAACAATCAGCCCCAGCATTTT
clone size: .; V gene: TRBV5-1; J gene: TRBJ2-3; D gene: .; CDR3 protein: CASSLEYSRDTQYF; CDR3 DNA: TGCGCCAGCAGCTTGGAATATTCGCGGGATACGCAGTATTTT
clone size: many; V gene: TRBV7-2; J gene: TRBJ1-5; D gene: TRBD1; CDR3 protein: CASSLGDSSNQPQHF; CDR3 DNA: TGTGCCAGCAGCTTAGGGGACAGTAGCAATCAGCCCCAGCATTTT
clone size: many; V gene: TRBV7-9; J gene: TRBJ1-2; D gene: .; CDR3 protein: CASSRDKGGGYTF; CDR3 DNA: TGTGCCAGCAGCAGGGACAAGGGCGGTGGCTACACCTTC
clone size: many; V gene: TRBV5-1; J gene: TRBJ1-1; D gene: .; CDR3 protein: CASRSAGGNTEAFF; CDR3 DNA: TGCGCCAGCCGCTCGGCGGGAGGGAACACTGAAGCTTTCTTT
clone size: few; V gene: TRBV30; J gene: TRBJ2-1; D gene: .; CDR3 protein: CASYWASYYNEQFF; CDR3 DNA: TGTGCCTCTTACTGGGCTAGCTACTACAATGAGCAGTTCTTC
clone size: many; V gene: TRBV12-5; J gene: TRBJ1-1; D gene: .; CDR3 protein: CASGPTTRRSSNTEAFF; CDR3 DNA: TGTGCTAGTGGCCCTACTACCAGAAGGTCGTCGAACACTGAAGCTTTCTTT
clone size: many; V gene: TRBV4-1; J gene: TRBJ2-1; D gene: .; CDR3 protein: CASSLQEGRANEQFF; CDR3 DNA: TGCGCCAGCAGCCTACAAGAAGGCAGGGCGAATGAGCAGTTCTTC
clone size: many; V gene: TRBV5-5; J gene: TRBJ1-4; D gene: TRBD1; CDR3 protein: CASSRQGATNEKLFF; CDR3 DNA: TGTGCCAGCAGCAGACAGGGGGCAACTAATGAAAAACTGTTTTTT
clone size: many; V gene: TRBV27; J gene: TRBJ2-2; D gene: .; CDR3 protein: CASSRNTGELFF; CDR3 DNA: TGTGCCAGCAGTCGGAACACCGGGGAGCTGTTTTTT
clone size: many; V gene: TRBV4-3; J gene: TRBJ1-1; D gene: .; CDR3 protein: CASSQDLQGRTEAFF; CDR3 DNA: TGCGCCAGCAGCCAAGATCTGCAGGGTCGAACTGAAGCTTTCTTT
clone size: many; V gene: TRBV5-5; J gene: TRBJ2-3; D gene: .; CDR3 protein: CASRPTSTDTQYF; CDR3 DNA: TGTGCCAGCAGACCCACTAGCACAGATACGCAGTATTTT
clone size: many; V gene: TRBV28; J gene: TRBJ2-1; D gene: .; CDR3 protein: CASSWGALGNEQFF; CDR3 DNA: TGTGCCAGCAGTTGGGGCGCTCTCGGGAATGAGCAGTTCTTC
clone size: many; V gene: TRBV18; J gene: TRBJ2-7; D gene: .; CDR3 protein: CASSPSEGGTYEQYF; CDR3 DNA: TGTGCCAGCTCACCCTCTGAGGGCGGGACCTACGAGCAGTACTTC
clone size: many; V gene: TRBV19; J gene: TRBJ2-7; D gene: TRBD2; CDR3 protein: CASRPSGSRYEQYF; CDR3 DNA: TGTGCCAGTAGGCCGAGCGGGAGTCGCTACGAGCAGTACTTC
clone size: many; V gene: TRBV10-2; J gene: TRBJ2-1; D gene: TRBD2; CDR3 protein: CASSLLGLESNEQFF; CDR3 DNA: TGCGCCAGCAGCCTCCTGGGACTAGAGTCCAATGAGCAGTTCTTC
clone size: .; V gene: TRBV5-1; J gene: TRBJ1-2; D gene: .; CDR3 protein: CASSRGGGGDYGYTF; CDR3 DNA: TGCGCCAGCAGCCGAGGAGGAGGGGGGGACTATGGCTACACCTTC
clone size: many; V gene: TRBV23-1; J gene: TRBJ2-1; D gene: .; CDR3 protein: CASSRALADNEQFF; CDR3 DNA: TGCGCCAGCAGTCGTGCTTTAGCGGACAATGAGCAGTTCTTC
clone size: many; V gene: TRBV19; J gene: TRBJ2-1; D gene: TRBD2; CDR3 protein: CASSQTGTSNEQFF; CDR3 DNA: TGTGCCAGTAGCCAAACAGGGACTAGCAATGAGCAGTTCTTC
clone size: many; V gene: TRBV2; J gene: TRBJ1-5; D gene: TRBD1; CDR3 protein: CASSGGTGPQPQHF; CDR3 DNA: TGTGCCAGCAGTGGGGGGACAGGGCCTCAGCCCCAGCATTTT
clone size: .; V gene: TRBV5-1; J gene: TRBJ2-3; D gene: TRBD2; CDR3 protein: CASSLPLAGGPDTQYF; CDR3 DNA: TGCGCCAGCAGCTTACCACTAGCGGGGGGGCCAGATACGCAGTATTTT
clone size: many; V gene: TRBV11-3; J gene: TRBJ2-1; D gene: .; CDR3 protein: CASSRGSGVGEQFF; CDR3 DNA: TGTGCCAGCAGCCGGGGTTCTGGAGTTGGTGAGCAGTTCTTC
clone size: many; V gene: TRBV28; J gene: TRBJ2-7; D gene: TRBD1; CDR3 protein: CASSLGQPYEQYF; CDR3 DNA: TGTGCCAGCAGTTTGGGACAGCCCTACGAGCAGTACTTC
clone size: many; V gene: TRBV4-1; J gene: TRBJ1-4; D gene: TRBD1; CDR3 protein: CASSQRTGVGEKLFF; CDR3 DNA: TGCGCCAGCAGCCAACGGACAGGGGTTGGTGAAAAACTGTTTTTT
clone size: many; V gene: TRBV7-2; J gene: TRBJ1-6; D gene: .; CDR3 protein: CASSFRQETSPLHF; CDR3 DNA: TGTGCCAGCAGCTTCAGACAGGAAACTTCACCCCTCCACTTT
clone size: many; V gene: TRBV6-4; J gene: TRBJ1-2; D gene: TRBD1; CDR3 protein: CASSPKGQAYGYTF; CDR3 DNA: TGTGCCAGCAGCCCTAAGGGACAGGCCTATGGCTACACCTTC
clone size: many; V gene: TRBV27; J gene: TRBJ1-1; D gene: TRBD1; CDR3 protein: CASSVWGQGQIEAFF; CDR3 DNA: TGTGCCAGCAGTGTCTGGGGACAGGGCCAGATTGAAGCTTTCTTT
clone size: many; V gene: TRBV10-2; J gene: TRBJ1-3; D gene: TRBD1; CDR3 protein: CASSEGAFSGNTIYF; CDR3 DNA: TGCGCCAGCAGCGAGGGGGCCTTCTCTGGAAACACCATATATTTT